By its share, the clone carrying this T cell receptor beta chain is medium-sized. Its antigen is unidentified. This sample stems from a study of T cell responses to AZD1222 COVID-19 vaccine. Study outcomes and limitations: Possibly, clonal diversity was underestimated; donors were largely white British and included more females.

Clones were sequenced by immunoSEQ multiplex PCR, and TCRdb holds only the in-frame ones, with some missing. Among 150,000 or so clones listed, approximately 91% were seen once. CDR1 is MNHNS, CDR2 SASEGT, per germline. The V gene end was trimmed by 2 bases and the J gene end by 0 bases; junction bases not matched to a gene: 0. The CDR3 is 15 residues long. Second-dose recipients at about 4 or about 12 weeks were treated as one pooled group. The source was peripheral blood, collected 28 days after the second AZD1222 dose. The sequence came from an adult who received the AZD1222 COVID-19 vaccine. V and J are TRBV6-1 and TRBJ2-7; 11 bases are a match to TRBD2. Written as DNA, the CDR3 is TGTGCCAGCAGTGAACTAGCGGGAGGCTCCTACGAGCAGTACTTC. It translates to CASSELAGGSYEQYF.